This TCR beta chain was sequenced during a study of patients and donors after allogeneic stem cell transplantation (dated by TCRdb to between 2020 and 2021). In its sample, this clonotype was seen a few times. Its antigen has not been determined. Base qualities are not provided; no much larger clone lies one nucleotide away. Germline trimming amounts to 7 bases on V and 5 bases on J, with 10 as the count of junction bases outside the gene matches. The germline V gene (reference sequence) provides CDR1 SEHNR and CDR2 FQNEAQ. From the cysteine up to the phenylalanine, the CDR3 has a length of 15 residues. Only the CDR3 region is kept as DNA, spanning 45 bases read in frame from base 1. Receptors were amplified or captured by RT-PCR. TCRdb shows the sequencer as NextSeq 550. TCRdb took the public reads, trimmed them with fastp at Q25, ran MiXCR for clone calling and kept in-frame beta chains. CDR3 protein sequences are deduplicated, and each keeps its most common genes and DNA. In all, the sample holds fewer than 75,000 distinct CDR3 sequences, and 10% to 15% of those were seen once. Around a third of the sample belongs to the ten largest clones.

The chain employs TRBV7-9 and TRBJ2-5, with TRBD1 identical over 10 junction bases. The receptor's source is a human donor who was either an allogeneic HSCT recipient or a stem cell or donor lymphocyte infusion donor (not recorded which). It is not recorded whose cells these are; they may come from a transplant donor. Sequences were obtained from blood, either unsorted or a sorted T cell fraction (not recorded which). The CDR3 reads CASISSRQGAETQYF. Read as DNA, the sequence is TGTGCCAGCATCTCGTCGCGACAGGGGGCTGAGACCCAGTACTTC.